This record covers a single T cell receptor (beta chain). TCRdb's table, derived via immunoSEQ multiplex PCR, lists solely in-frame clones and lacks some. The sample includes roughly 100,000 clones, around 90% seen only once; the top ten take more than 5%. The data are from a study of blood T cell repertoires in COVID-19. Overall study context: The samples span acute and convalescent COVID-19 from the United States, Italy and Spain. PBMCs, B-cell-depleted T cells, or T cells provided the cDNA or gDNA that made up the material.

V shed 4 bases and J shed 11 bases, with 12 bases lying between them. This CDR3 is built from 12 residues. The chain joins TRBV12-3 or TRBV12-4 to TRBJ1-5, with D unclear. The sequence was collected from a woman in her forties or fifties with COVID-19, enrolled during active disease. The sample consisted of peripheral blood. CDR3 residues: CASSSRWGAQHF. CDR3 nucleotide sequence: TGTGCCAGCAGTTCTCGCTGGGGAGCCCAGCATTTT.